This is a list of T cell receptor beta chains from one sample in a study of type 1 regulatory T cells. TCRdb fed the reads into MiXCR, producing one record per CDR3 protein. The repertoire holds 80,000 to 100,000 distinct CDR3 sequences, with around a third as singletons. Material for sequencing was CD4+ T cells, either the whole sample or a sorted fraction (not recorded which). These receptors all come from a human donor in good health. Both conserved end residues are part of each CDR3. A D gene is named only where the DNA matches it firmly. The size of a clone is reported for some rows only, either as once, few or many, or as a class for expanded clones.

v_gene	j_gene	d_gene	abundance	CDR3aa	CDR3nt
TRBV4-3	TRBJ2-3	TRBD2	few	CASSLGGAGGPDTQYF	TGCGCCAGCAGCCTGGGTGGAGCGGGAGGGCCAGATACGCAGTATTTT
TRBV20-1	TRBJ1-5	TRBD1	few	CSARKDRVGPGKPQHF	TGCAGTGCTAGGAAGGACAGGGTGGGACCGGGGAAGCCCCAGCATTTT
TRBV7-9	TRBJ2-5	TRBD1	NA	CASSSTIPGTVGETQYF	TGTGCCAGCAGCTCTACGATACCCGGGACAGTGGGCGAGACCCAGTACTTC
TRBV5-1	TRBJ2-1	NA	NA	CASSGQDRYNEQFF	TGCGCCAGCAGCGGCCAGGATCGCTACAATGAGCAGTTCTTC
TRBV5-6	TRBJ2-4	NA	NA	CASSLPGDVNIQYF	TGTGCCAGCAGCCTGCCTGGGGACGTAAACATTCAGTACTTC
TRBV7-8	TRBJ1-5	NA	NA	CASSLRGAPSLNQPQHF	TGTGCCAGCAGCCTAAGGGGGGCGCCATCCCTCAATCAGCCCCAGCATTTT
TRBV29-1	TRBJ2-1	TRBD1	NA	CSALRGTGMHNEQFF	TGCAGCGCTCTCAGGGGGACGGGTATGCACAATGAGCAGTTCTTC
TRBV30	TRBJ1-2	TRBD1	NA	CAWSPGGRGYTF	TGTGCCTGGAGTCCAGGGGGCAGAGGCTACACCTTC
TRBV2	TRBJ1-2	TRBD1	few	CASSGDRVHGYTF	TGTGCCAGCAGCGGGGACAGGGTTCATGGCTACACCTTC
TRBV7-2	TRBJ1-5	NA	few	CASSLAGPGNQPQHF	TGTGCCAGCAGCTTAGCGGGACCAGGCAATCAGCCCCAGCATTTT